This T cell receptor (beta chain) was sequenced in a study of regulatory T cells in long-lasting Graves disease (dated by TCRdb to the early 2020s). Regarding the research as a whole: Persistent Graves' disease meant more than 5 years of antithyroid drug treatment with TSH receptor autoantibodies that stayed positive. This study used TCR sequencing and RNA sequencing of peripheral blood to compare persistent Graves' disease patients against newly diagnosed Graves' disease patients. The study was registered as a clinical trial and conducted in China. A total of approximately 35 samples underwent TCR sequencing: approximately 13 from persistent and some 20 from newly diagnosed Graves' disease patients. Antithyroid drugs had been taken for about 10.3 years on average by persistent Graves' disease patients in the clinical cohort.

This sample's time point label indicates: persistent/refractory GD, antithyroid drugs over 5 years with positive TRAb. For both TCR sequencing and RNA sequencing, RNA was extracted from PBMCs using TRIzol. Graves' disease was diagnosed according to American Thyroid Association guidelines. The patients came from an endocrinology department in Xi'an, China. From each patient, approximately 10 milliliters of peripheral blood was collected into an EDTA anticoagulant tube. Ficoll Paque Plus density gradient separation was used to isolate PBMCs, and no further T cell sorting was performed. An Agilent 2100 Bioanalyzer and agarose gel were used to check RNA quality, while a NanoDrop 2000 measured RNA concentration. Broad study findings and their caveats: Peripheral blood alone was examined, since thyroid tissue, which constituted the primary lesion, could not be accessed. Sequencing and analysis were restricted to the TCR beta chain. TRBV28, TRBJ1-2 and TRBJ2-5 were preferentially used in persistent disease, while TRBV20-1 and TRBJ2-1 were favored in newly diagnosed disease. Patients with persistent disease shared more public clonotypes (under 3,000) than newly diagnosed patients did (about 1,000). The authors acknowledged the small sample size as a limitation that may reduce accuracy. Compared with newly diagnosed patients, patients with persistent Graves' disease had lower TCR Shannon entropy and fewer highly expanded clones, which suggests clonal expansion.

Note on this clonotype: No antigen is known for it. No much larger clone exists at a distance of one base, and base qualities are not known.

Trimming at the junction amounts to 4 bases on V and 11 bases on J, and the germline ends lie 11 bases apart. CDR1 SQVTM and CDR2 ANQGSEA are derived from the germline V gene. CDR3 length: 10 amino acids, cysteine to phenylalanine. CDR3 DNA only is kept here, 30 bases in frame from base 1. Receptor amplification or capture employed multiplex PCR. The listed sequencing device is Illumina HiSeq 4000. CDR3 regions were amplified by Arm-PCR with iRepertoire HTBI primers to construct TCR beta libraries. PCR products were gel purified before sequencing. As for how the authors treated the data: Across samples, around 62 TRBV and 13 to 15 TRBJ segments were identified and used for gene usage analysis of CDR3 amino acid clonotypes. COPE and FqMerger were used to merge filtered high-quality paired reads into contigs. Contigs were aligned with BLAST to IMGT TRBV, TRBD and TRBJ reference genes, and CDR3 was defined per IMGT. Any clonotype with a frequency above 0.1% was counted as a highly expanded clone. Repertoire diversity was measured by Shannon entropy, and V-J evenness by the Gini coefficient. Clonotypes shared by more than one individual were considered public. The public sequencing data were trimmed at Q25 with fastp and processed into clonotypes with MiXCR by TCRdb, which kept only in-frame beta chains. Rows merge per CDR3 protein into single entries with the most common DNA and genes. These V and J calls originate from TCRdb's pipeline instead of the authors' own analysis. The sample records over 650,000 distinct CDR3 sequences, 25% to 30% of which are singletons. The ten largest clones capture around 42% of the sample.

The V and J genes are TRBV29-1 and TRBJ1-1; no D gene call is confident. The TCR originated in a female donor with Graves disease. The sequencing here drew on peripheral blood mononuclear cells (PBMCs), taken when the disease was refractory, from a patient treated with antithyroid drugs. The CDR3 corresponds to CSVGDPNAFF. The nucleotide sequence reads TGCAGCGTTGGAGATCCTAATGCTTTCTTT.